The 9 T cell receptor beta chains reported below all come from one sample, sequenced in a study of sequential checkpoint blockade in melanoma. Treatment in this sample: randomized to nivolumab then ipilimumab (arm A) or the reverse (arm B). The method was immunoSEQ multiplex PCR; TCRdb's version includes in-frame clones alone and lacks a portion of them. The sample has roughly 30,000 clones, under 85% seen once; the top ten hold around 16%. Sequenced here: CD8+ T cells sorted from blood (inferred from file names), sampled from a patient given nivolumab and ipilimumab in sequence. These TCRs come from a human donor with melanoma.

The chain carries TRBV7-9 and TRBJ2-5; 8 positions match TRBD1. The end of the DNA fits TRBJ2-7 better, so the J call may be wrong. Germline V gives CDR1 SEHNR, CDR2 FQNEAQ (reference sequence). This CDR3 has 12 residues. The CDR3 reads CASSKTGDEQYF. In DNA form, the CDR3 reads TGTGCCAGCAGCAAGACAGGGGACGAGCAGTACTTC.

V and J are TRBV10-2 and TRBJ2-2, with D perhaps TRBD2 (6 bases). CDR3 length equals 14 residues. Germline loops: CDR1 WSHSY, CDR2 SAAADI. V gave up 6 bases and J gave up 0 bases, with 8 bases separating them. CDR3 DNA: TGCGCCAGCAGAAGCGGGTCGAACACCGGGGAGCTGTTTTTT. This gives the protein CASRSGSNTGELFF.

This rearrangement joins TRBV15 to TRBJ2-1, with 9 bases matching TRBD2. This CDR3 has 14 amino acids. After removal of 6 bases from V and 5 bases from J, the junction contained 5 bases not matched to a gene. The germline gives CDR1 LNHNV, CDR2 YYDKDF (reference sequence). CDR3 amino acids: CATSYSGRHNEQFF. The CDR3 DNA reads TGTGCCACCAGTTATAGCGGGAGACACAATGAGCAGTTCTTC.

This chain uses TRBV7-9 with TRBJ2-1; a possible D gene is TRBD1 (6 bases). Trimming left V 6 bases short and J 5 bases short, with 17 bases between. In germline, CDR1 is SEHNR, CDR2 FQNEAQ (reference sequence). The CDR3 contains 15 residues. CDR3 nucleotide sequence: TGTGCCAGCAGTTTCCCCGGGACACCAAACAATGAGCAGTTCTTC. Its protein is CASSFPGTPNNEQFF.

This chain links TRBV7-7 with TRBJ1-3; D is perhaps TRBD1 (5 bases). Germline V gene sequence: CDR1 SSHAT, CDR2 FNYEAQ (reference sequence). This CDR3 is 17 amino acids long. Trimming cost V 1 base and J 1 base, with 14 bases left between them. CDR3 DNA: TGTGCCAGCAGCTTAGAACTGAAAGGGGATTCTGGAAACACCATATATTTT. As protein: CASSLELKGDSGNTIYF.

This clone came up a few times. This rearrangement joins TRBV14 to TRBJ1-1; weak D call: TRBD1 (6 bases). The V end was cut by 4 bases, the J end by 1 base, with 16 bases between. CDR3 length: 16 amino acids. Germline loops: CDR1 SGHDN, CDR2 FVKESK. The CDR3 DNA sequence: TGTGCCAGCAGCCTAGCGAGCCCGGGACAGAACACTGAAGCTTTCTTT. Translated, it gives CASSLASPGQNTEAFF.

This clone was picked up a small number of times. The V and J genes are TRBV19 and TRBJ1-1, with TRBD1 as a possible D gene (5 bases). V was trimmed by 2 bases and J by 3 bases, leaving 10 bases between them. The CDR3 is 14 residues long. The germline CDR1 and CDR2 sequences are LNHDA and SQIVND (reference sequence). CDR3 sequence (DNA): TGTGCCAGTAGTATACAGGGCGTGTACACTGAAGCTTTCTTT. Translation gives CASSIQGVYTEAFF.

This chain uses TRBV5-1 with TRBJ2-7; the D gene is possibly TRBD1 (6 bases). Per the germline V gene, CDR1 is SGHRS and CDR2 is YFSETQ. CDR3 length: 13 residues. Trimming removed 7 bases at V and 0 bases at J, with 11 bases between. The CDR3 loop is CASCTGSSYEQYF. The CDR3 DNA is TGCGCCAGCTGTACAGGGAGCTCCTACGAGCAGTACTTC.

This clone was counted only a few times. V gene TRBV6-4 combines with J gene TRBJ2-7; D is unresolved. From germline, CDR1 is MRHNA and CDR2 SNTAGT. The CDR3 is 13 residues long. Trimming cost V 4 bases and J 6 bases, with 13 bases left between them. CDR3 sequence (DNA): TGTGCCAGCAGTGGAGGAGCAGCCGTCGAGCAGTACTTC. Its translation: CASSGGAAVEQYF.